These 32 T cell receptor beta chains were sequenced from one sample in a study of T cell changes during pregnancy in multiple sclerosis. The assay was immunoSEQ multiplex PCR, and TCRdb's table has in-frame clones only and misses some. This table holds fewer than 85,000 clones, 85% to 95% found once. This specimen was peripheral blood, taken in the third trimester of pregnancy. These receptor sequences come from a female donor in good health, enrolled as a control in a pregnancy study.

The rearrangement uses TRBV30 and TRBJ2-4; tentatively, D is TRBD2 (6 bases). V dropped 5 bases and J dropped 7 bases, with 9 bases sitting between them. The germline gives CDR1 GTSNPN, CDR2 SVGIG (reference sequence). The CDR3 length is 11 residues. CDR3 in DNA: TGTGCCTGGGGCGCGGGGAACATTCAGTACTTC. It codes for CAWGAGNIQYF.

This chain joins TRBV25-1 and TRBJ1-1; TRBD1 aligns across 10 bases. J was trimmed by 1 base and V by 6 bases; bases with no gene match: 5. The CDR3 has 15 amino acids. Germline V gene lookup returns CDR1 MGHDK and CDR2 SYGVNS. The DNA of the CDR3 is TGTGCCAGCAGCGGGACAGGGGTGAGGAACACTGAAGCTTTCTTT. Encoded protein: CASSGTGVRNTEAFF.

The chain couples TRBV7-9 to TRBJ1-1; 10 positions agree with TRBD1. The germline gives CDR1 SEHNR, CDR2 FQNEAQ (reference sequence). The V segment lost 2 bases and the J segment 4 bases; nucleotides outside the gene matches: 1. This CDR3 comprises 14 residues. The CDR3 protein is CASSLRQGATEAFF. As DNA, the CDR3 is TGTGCCAGCAGCTTACGACAGGGGGCCACTGAAGCTTTCTTT.

J is TRBJ1-1 and V is TRBV7-8; 8 bases agree with TRBD1. This CDR3 comprises 15 residues. Trimming took 5 bases from V and 3 from J; bases not matched to a gene: 8. The germline CDR1 and CDR2 sequences are SGHVS and FQNEAQ. The CDR3 protein is CASSRDRGRDTEAFF. The CDR3 DNA sequence: TGTGCCAGCAGCCGAGACAGGGGACGGGACACTGAAGCTTTCTTT.

This sequence joins TRBV5-6 and TRBJ2-1; D remains unclear. CDR1 is SGHDT, CDR2 YYEEEE, per germline. Trimming took off 0 bases at V and 12 bases at J, with 16 bases between the two ends. This CDR3 spans 14 amino acids. CDR3 nucleotides: TGTGCCAGCAGCTTGGAACTAAGTAGGTCGGGGCAGTTCTTC. Its protein is CASSLELSRSGQFF.

The J gene is TRBJ1-2, the V gene TRBV6-6, with 7 bases that match TRBD1. The V gene's germline CDR1 is MNHNY and CDR2 SVGAGI (reference sequence). Trimming removed 2 bases from V and 6 bases from J; junction bases left unmatched: 9. This CDR3 has 15 amino acids. CDR3 residues: CASSYRDSVTDGYTF. CDR3 bases: TGTGCCAGCAGTTACAGGGACAGTGTTACGGATGGCTACACCTTC.

The chain couples TRBV7-6 to TRBJ1-1; no clear D. The germline V and J ends were trimmed by 1 base and 5 bases, with 8 bases remaining between them. The CDR3 contains 13 residues. CDR1 is SGHVS, CDR2 FNYEAQ, per germline. In nucleotides, the CDR3 is TGTGCCAGCAGCTTAGGGCGGGAAACTGAAGCTTTCTTT. This codes for CASSLGRETEAFF.

The J gene is TRBJ1-5, the V gene TRBV6-1; the match to TRBD1 covers 9 bases. V gave up 6 bases and J gave up 5 bases; unmatched junction bases: 2. There are 13 residues in the CDR3. Germline V gene data show CDR1 as MNHNS and CDR2 as SASEGT. The CDR3 loop reads CASRRQGDQPQHF. The CDR3 DNA sequence: TGTGCCAGCAGGCGACAGGGGGATCAGCCCCAGCATTTT.

This rearrangement joins TRBV7-2 to TRBJ2-1; TRBD2 matches at 7 bases. This CDR3 is built from 15 residues. Germline CDR1 reads SGHTA; CDR2 reads FQGNSA. The V and J ends lost 4 bases and 6 bases, in that order; junction bases with no gene match: 9. The CDR3: CASSSWGGEGNEQFF. The CDR3 nucleotides read TGTGCCAGCAGCTCTTGGGGGGGTGAGGGCAATGAGCAGTTCTTC.

V usage is TRBV19 and J usage is TRBJ2-1; maybe TRBD2 (6 bases). CDR1 and CDR2 from the germline V gene are LNHDA and SQIVND (reference sequence). The CDR3 contains 16 residues. V was shortened by 6 bases and J by 4 bases, with 19 bases between the two germline ends. The CDR3 region has the DNA TGTGCCAGTAGCAAGCCAAGTGGGGGGACGTACAATGAGCAGTTCTTC. Translating gives CASSKPSGGTYNEQFF.

The chain combines TRBV11-3 with TRBJ1-1; the D gene is possibly TRBD1 (6 bases). The CDR3 is 14 amino acids. The ends were cut back, 0 bases at V and 7 bases at J, with 12 bases in the middle. Germline CDR1 reads SGHNT; CDR2 reads YENEEA. The CDR3 sequence is CASSLEHNRDEAFF. DNA of the CDR3: TGTGCCAGCAGCTTAGAACACAACAGGGATGAAGCTTTCTTT.

The chain is built from TRBV5-1 and TRBJ2-3; tentatively, D is TRBD1 (6 bases). The V gene's germline CDR1 is SGHRS and CDR2 YFSETQ. Deletions cut 4 bases from V and 2 bases from J, with 17 bases between. The CDR3 consists of 16 residues. This CDR3 is CASSTGTLSPTDTQYF. The CDR3 DNA sequence: TGCGCCAGCAGCACCGGGACACTTTCCCCCACAGATACGCAGTATTTT.

This chain joins TRBV10-2 and TRBJ1-1; 10 bases line up with TRBD1. The CDR3 contains 15 residues. The J segment lost 0 bases and the V segment lost 4 bases, leaving 2 bases of the junction unmatched. The germline gives CDR1 WSHSY, CDR2 SAAADI. Here the CDR3 DNA reads TGCGCCAGCAGTGGGACAGGGGGGATGAACACTGAAGCTTTCTTT. Protein: CASSGTGGMNTEAFF.

The V call is TRBV5-8, the J call TRBJ2-7, with a possible D match to TRBD1 (6 bases). V lost 0 bases to trimming and J lost 4 bases, with 14 bases between them. The CDR3 has 15 amino acids. Germline values: CDR1 SGHTS, CDR2 YDEGEE. The DNA for the CDR3 is TGTGCCAGCAGCTTGGGGCAGGGGTTCTCGTACGAGCAGTACTTC. Translating gives CASSLGQGFSYEQYF.

The chain employs TRBV19 and TRBJ2-3, with 8 bases fitting TRBD2. The CDR3 is 16 residues long. CDR1 and CDR2 from the germline V gene are LNHDA and SQIVND (reference sequence). After removal of 5 bases from V and 2 bases from J, the junction contained 9 bases not matched to a gene. CDR3 sequence: CASSLRLALFTDTQYF. Written as DNA, the CDR3 is TGTGCCAGTAGTCTGCGACTAGCGCTTTTCACAGATACGCAGTATTTT.

The rearrangement links TRBV13 to TRBJ1-1; D remains ambiguous. Between the trimmed V and J ends, which lost 4 bases and 1 base, there was a span of 4 bases. CDR3 length: 12 residues. Germline assignment: CDR1 PRHDT and CDR2 FYEKMQ (reference sequence). CDR3 sequence (DNA): TGTGCCAGCAGCTCAGAGAACACTGAAGCTTTCTTT. Translated, it gives CASSSENTEAFF.

V gene TRBV6-5 combines with J gene TRBJ2-7; TRBD1 matches at 7 bases. The CDR3 consists of 13 residues. V shed 5 bases and J 7 bases; nucleotides not matched to a gene: 8. The V gene's germline CDR1 is MNHEY and CDR2 SVGAGI. CDR3 protein: CASSRPGGWEQYF. DNA of the CDR3: TGTGCCAGCAGTCGACCAGGGGGTTGGGAGCAGTACTTC.

This sequence joins TRBV7-8 and TRBJ2-2, with 8 bases that match TRBD1. The CDR3 consists of 15 residues. Losses at the gene ends were 6 bases for V and 4 bases for J; bases not matched to a gene: 7. Germline V gives CDR1 SGHVS, CDR2 FQNEAQ. In DNA, the CDR3 is TGTGCCAGCAGGACGGACAGGGTTGGCACCGGGGAGCTGTTTTTT. As protein: CASRTDRVGTGELFF.

The V gene is TRBV28, the J gene TRBJ2-2; TRBD2 aligns across 10 bases. The CDR3 loop spans 15 amino acids. V was pared by 3 bases and J by 7 bases, with 5 bases of the junction left unmatched. Per germline, CDR1 MDHEN and CDR2 SYDVKM. The CDR3 region is CASSFSGRVIGELFF. The CDR3 bases are TGTGCCAGCAGTTTCAGCGGGAGGGTAATCGGGGAGCTGTTTTTT.

The chain carries TRBV28 and TRBJ1-2; TRBD1 might be the D (5 bases). This CDR3 is built from 14 residues. Germline V gene lookup returns CDR1 MDHEN and CDR2 SYDVKM. The ends were cut back, 2 bases at V and 0 bases at J, with 7 bases in the middle. The CDR3 coding sequence is TGTGCCAGCAGTTTAACGGGGGCTAACTATGGCTACACCTTC. This encodes CASSLTGANYGYTF.

This chain links TRBV6-4 with TRBJ1-1, with D uncertain. Germline V gene sequence: CDR1 MRHNA, CDR2 SNTAGT. The CDR3 extends over 14 amino acids. V was cut by 3 bases and J by 0 bases, with 8 bases left in between. The CDR3 is CASSEGGLNTEAFF. Here the CDR3 DNA reads TGTGCCAGCAGTGAAGGAGGGTTGAACACTGAAGCTTTCTTT.

Here the CDR3 reads CASSASEAGELFF. The CDR3 coding sequence is TGCGCCAGCAGTGCTAGCGAGGCCGGGGAGCTGTTTTTT. This chain joins TRBV10-1 and TRBJ2-2, with a tentative D call TRBD2 (6 bases). The V end was cut by 4 bases, the J end by 6 bases, with 9 bases between. The CDR3 runs 13 residues. CDR1 and CDR2 from the germline V gene are WNHNN and SYGVQD (reference sequence).

The V call is TRBV29-1, the J call TRBJ2-2; D is uncertain. The CDR3 extends over 12 amino acids. Germline V lookup: CDR1 SQVTM, CDR2 ANQGSEA. Trimming cost V 7 bases and J 3 bases, with 9 bases left between them. The DNA of the CDR3 is TGCAGCGGGTTTAGAGACACCGGGGAGCTGTTTTTT. Its translation: CSGFRDTGELFF.

The CDR3 nucleotides read TGTGCCAGCAGGCAAATCAGGGCTGCTAGCACAGATACGCAGTATTTT. It encodes CASRQIRAASTDTQYF. V gene TRBV11-2 combines with J gene TRBJ2-3; a possible D gene is TRBD1 (5 bases). The CDR3 runs to 16 residues. The germline gives CDR1 SGHAT, CDR2 FQNNGV. Trimming pared 6 bases from V and 0 bases from J, leaving 16 bases between.

V and J are TRBV4-1 and TRBJ2-1; 8 nucleotides align to TRBD2. The germline V gene has CDR1 MGHRA and CDR2 YSYEKL. V lost 1 base to trimming and J lost 7 bases; unmatched junction nucleotides: 9. The CDR3 has 16 residues. The CDR3 sequence: CASSQVGSGIPNEQFF. The CDR3 region has the DNA TGCGCCAGCAGCCAAGTCGGTAGCGGGATCCCTAATGAGCAGTTCTTC.

The gene calls are TRBV7-3 and TRBJ2-1, with D tentatively TRBD1 (6 bases). The CDR3 is made up of 15 amino acids. Germline CDR1 and CDR2: SGHTA and FQGTGA. Deletions cut 4 bases from V and 6 bases from J, with 16 bases between. This chain's CDR3 is CASSSTGIMGNEQFF. The DNA of the CDR3 is TGTGCCAGCAGCTCGACAGGTATAATGGGCAATGAGCAGTTCTTC.

The chain's CDR3 is CASIQRRGGETQYF. In DNA, the CDR3 is TGTGCCAGCATCCAGAGGAGGGGGGGAGAGACCCAGTACTTC. This sequence joins TRBV27 and TRBJ2-5, with D perhaps matching TRBD2 (7 bases). Germline V CDR1 and CDR2: MNHEY, SMNVEV (reference sequence). The CDR3 runs 14 residues. Trimming removed 7 bases from V and 4 bases from J, with 16 bases in between.

The gene calls are TRBV2 and TRBJ2-7, with 7 nucleotides matching TRBD2. After removal of 3 bases from V and 4 bases from J, the junction contained 3 bases not matched to a gene. Germline V lookup: CDR1 SNHLY, CDR2 FYNNEI. The CDR3 has 13 amino acids. The DNA of the CDR3 is TGTGCCAGCAGTGAGGGGGGGGATTACGAGCAGTACTTC. Translation gives CASSEGGDYEQYF.

A note on this clone: Other DNA sequences in this sample translate to the same CDR3. CDR3 residues: CASSLRTGELFF. DNA for the CDR3: TGTGCCAGCAGTTTGAGGACCGGGGAGCTGTTTTTT. The genes are TRBV28 and TRBJ2-2; D unresolved. CDR1 is MDHEN, CDR2 SYDVKM, per germline. This CDR3 contains 12 residues. Trimming stripped 3 bases from V and 5 bases from J, with 4 bases between. Using reference TRBV28 and TRBJ2-2 for the parts outside the CDR3, the full variable domain is DVKVTQSSRYLVKRTGEKVFLECVQDMDHENMFWYRQDPGLGLRLIYFSYDVKMKEKGDIPEGYSVSREKKERFSLILESASTNQTSMYLCASSLRTGELFFGEGSRLTVL.

The chain has TRBV5-1 and TRBJ2-5; 8 nucleotides agree with TRBD2. Per germline, CDR1 SGHRS and CDR2 YFSETQ. There are 17 residues in the CDR3. V was clipped by 5 bases and J by 1 base; unmatched bases: 13. The CDR3 loop reads CASRGSSGDPAQETQYF. The DNA of the CDR3 is TGCGCCAGCAGGGGGAGTAGCGGGGACCCCGCCCAAGAGACCCAGTACTTC.

The gene calls are TRBV9 and TRBJ2-3, with 7 nucleotides matching TRBD1. J was trimmed by 1 base and V by 4 bases; bases with no gene match: 3. CDR1 and CDR2 from the germline V gene are SGDLS and YYNGEE. The length of the CDR3 is 14 residues. The CDR3 DNA reads as TGTGCCAGCAGCATTGGACAGGGCACAGATACGCAGTATTTT. As protein: CASSIGQGTDTQYF. Drawing the rest from reference TRBV9 and TRBJ2-3, the complete variable domain is DSGVTQTPKHLITATGQRVTLRCSPRSGDLSVYWYQQSLDQGLQFLIQYYNGEERAKGNILERFSAQQFPDLHSELNLSSLELGDSALYFCASSIGQGTDTQYFGPGTRLTVL.

The rearrangement joins TRBV7-2 to TRBJ2-2; a weak D match, TRBD1 (5 bases). The germline gives CDR1 SGHTA, CDR2 FQGNSA. V was trimmed by 8 bases and J by 6 bases, leaving 22 bases between them. This CDR3 contains 16 residues. In DNA, the CDR3 is TGTGCCAGCGGGCGGCAGGACATTAACATGCCCGGGGAGCTGTTTTTT. Its translation: CASGRQDINMPGELFF.